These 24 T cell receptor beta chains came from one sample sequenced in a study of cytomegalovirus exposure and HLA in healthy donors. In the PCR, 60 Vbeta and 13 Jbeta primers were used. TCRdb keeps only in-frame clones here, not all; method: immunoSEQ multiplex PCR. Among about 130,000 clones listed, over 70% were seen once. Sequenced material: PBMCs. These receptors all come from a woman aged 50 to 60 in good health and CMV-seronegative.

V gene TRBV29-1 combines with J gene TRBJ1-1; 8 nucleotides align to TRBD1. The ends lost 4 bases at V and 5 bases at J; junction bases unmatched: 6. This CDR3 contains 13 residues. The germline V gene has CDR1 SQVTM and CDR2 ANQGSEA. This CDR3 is CSVVMDRVTEAFF. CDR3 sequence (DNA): TGCAGCGTTGTAATGGACAGGGTTACTGAAGCTTTCTTT.

The CDR3 protein is CASSFAWGGGKNIQYF. CDR3 nucleotides: TGCGCCAGCAGCTTTGCGTGGGGCGGGGGCAAAAACATTCAGTACTTC. The chain employs TRBV5-1 and TRBJ2-4, with 7 bases that match TRBD2. Looked up from germline, CDR1 is SGHRS and CDR2 is YFSETQ. Trimming took 2 bases from V and 3 from J; bases not matched to a gene: 8. This CDR3 is 16 amino acids long. The full variable domain, rest sourced from reference TRBV5-1 and TRBJ2-4, is KAGVTQTPRYLIKTRGQQVTLSCSPISGHRSVSWYQQTPGQGLQFLFEYFSETQRNKGNFPGRFSGRQFSNSRSEMNVSTLELGDSALYLCASSFAWGGGKNIQYFGAGTRLSVL.

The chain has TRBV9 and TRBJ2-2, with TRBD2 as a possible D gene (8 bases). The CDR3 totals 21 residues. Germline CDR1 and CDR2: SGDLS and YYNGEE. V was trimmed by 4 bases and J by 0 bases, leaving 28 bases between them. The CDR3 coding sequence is TGTGCCAGCAGCCCCGGCGGGGGACTAGACCTTCAGGGGGCGAACACCGGGGAGCTGTTTTTT. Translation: CASSPGGGLDLQGANTGELFF.

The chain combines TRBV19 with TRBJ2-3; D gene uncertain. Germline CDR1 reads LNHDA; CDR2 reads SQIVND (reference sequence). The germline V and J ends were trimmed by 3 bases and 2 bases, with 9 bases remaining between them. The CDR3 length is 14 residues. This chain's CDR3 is CASSMQATTDTQYF. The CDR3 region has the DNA TGTGCCAGTAGTATGCAGGCGACCACAGATACGCAGTATTTT.

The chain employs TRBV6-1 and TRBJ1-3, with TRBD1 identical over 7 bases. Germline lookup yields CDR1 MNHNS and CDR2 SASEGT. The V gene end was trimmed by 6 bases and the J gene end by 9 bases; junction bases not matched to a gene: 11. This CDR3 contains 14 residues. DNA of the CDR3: TGTGCCAGCAGATACAGGGGTGAGGGGTCCACCATATATTTT. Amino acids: CASRYRGEGSTIYF.

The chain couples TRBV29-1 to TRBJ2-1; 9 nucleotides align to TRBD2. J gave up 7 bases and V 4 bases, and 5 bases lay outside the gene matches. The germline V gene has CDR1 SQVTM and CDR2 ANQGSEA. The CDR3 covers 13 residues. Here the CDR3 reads CSVVLAGANEQFF. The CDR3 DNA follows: TGCAGCGTTGTATTAGCGGGAGCAAATGAGCAGTTCTTC.

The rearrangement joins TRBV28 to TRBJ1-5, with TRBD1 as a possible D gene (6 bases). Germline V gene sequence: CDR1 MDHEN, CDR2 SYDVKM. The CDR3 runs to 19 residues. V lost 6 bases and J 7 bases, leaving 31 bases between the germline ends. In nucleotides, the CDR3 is TGTGCCAGCAGCCGTCCGGTTTCTCGGGGGGGGGCACGAGGGCAGCCCCAGCATTTT. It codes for CASSRPVSRGGARGQPQHF.

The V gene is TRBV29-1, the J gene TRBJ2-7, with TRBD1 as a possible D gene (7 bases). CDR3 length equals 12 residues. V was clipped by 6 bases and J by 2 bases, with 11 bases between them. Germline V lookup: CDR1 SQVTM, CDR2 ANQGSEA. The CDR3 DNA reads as TGCAGCGTGGGGGGACAGACCTACGAGCAGTACTTC. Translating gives CSVGGQTYEQYF.

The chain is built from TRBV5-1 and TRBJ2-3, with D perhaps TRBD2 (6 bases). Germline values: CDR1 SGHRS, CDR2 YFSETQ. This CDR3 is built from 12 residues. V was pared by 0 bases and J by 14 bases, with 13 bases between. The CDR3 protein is CASSLGQGGWYF. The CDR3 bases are TGCGCCAGCAGCTTGGGGCAGGGAGGTTGGTATTTT.

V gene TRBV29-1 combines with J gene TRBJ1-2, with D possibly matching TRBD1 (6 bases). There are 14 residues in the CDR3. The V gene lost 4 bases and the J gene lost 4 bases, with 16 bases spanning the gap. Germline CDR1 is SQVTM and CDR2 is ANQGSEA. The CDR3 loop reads CSVGVGGPGYGYTF. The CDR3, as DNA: TGCAGCGTTGGTGTTGGGGGCCCAGGCTATGGCTACACCTTC.

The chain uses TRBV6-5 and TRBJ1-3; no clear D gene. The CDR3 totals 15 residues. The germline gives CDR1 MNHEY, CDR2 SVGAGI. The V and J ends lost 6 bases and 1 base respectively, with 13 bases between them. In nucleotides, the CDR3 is TGTGCCAGCAGGCCTACACAGCAGTCTGGAAACACCATATATTTT. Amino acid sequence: CASRPTQQSGNTIYF.

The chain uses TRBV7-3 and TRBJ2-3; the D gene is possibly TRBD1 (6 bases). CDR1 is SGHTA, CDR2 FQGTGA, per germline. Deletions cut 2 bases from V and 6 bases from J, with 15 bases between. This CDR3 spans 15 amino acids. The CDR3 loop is CASSLAGGGSDTQYF. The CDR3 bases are TGTGCCAGCAGCTTAGCGGGTGGGGGCAGTGATACGCAGTATTTT.

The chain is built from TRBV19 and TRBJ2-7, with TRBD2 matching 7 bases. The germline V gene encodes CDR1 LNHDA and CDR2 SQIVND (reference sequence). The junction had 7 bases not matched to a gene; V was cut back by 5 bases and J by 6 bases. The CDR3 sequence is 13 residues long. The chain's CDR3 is CASSGGRAREQYF. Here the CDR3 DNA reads TGTGCCAGTAGTGGAGGGAGGGCCCGCGAGCAGTACTTC.

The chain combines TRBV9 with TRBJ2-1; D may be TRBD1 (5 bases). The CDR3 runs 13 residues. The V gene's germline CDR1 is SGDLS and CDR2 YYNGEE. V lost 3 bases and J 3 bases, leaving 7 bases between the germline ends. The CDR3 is CASSADSYNEQFF. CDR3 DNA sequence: TGTGCCAGCAGCGCAGACAGCTACAATGAGCAGTTCTTC.

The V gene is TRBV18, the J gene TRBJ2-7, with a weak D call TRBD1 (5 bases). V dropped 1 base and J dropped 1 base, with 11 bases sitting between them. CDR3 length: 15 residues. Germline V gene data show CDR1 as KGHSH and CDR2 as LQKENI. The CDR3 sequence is CASSPQGLGSYEQYF. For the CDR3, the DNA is TGTGCCAGCTCACCACAGGGGCTGGGGTCCTACGAGCAGTACTTC.

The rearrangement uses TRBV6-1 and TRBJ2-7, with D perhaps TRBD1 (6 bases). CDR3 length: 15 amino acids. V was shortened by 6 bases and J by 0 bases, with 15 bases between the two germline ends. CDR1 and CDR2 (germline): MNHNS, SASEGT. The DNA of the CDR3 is TGTGCCAGCAGCCCAGGGGCCTTCTCCTCCTACGAGCAGTACTTC. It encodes CASSPGAFSSYEQYF.

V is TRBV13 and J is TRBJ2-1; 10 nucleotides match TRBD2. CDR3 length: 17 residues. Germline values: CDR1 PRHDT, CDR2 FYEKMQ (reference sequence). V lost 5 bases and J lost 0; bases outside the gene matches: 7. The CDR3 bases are TGTGCCAGCAGCCCCCGGACTAGCGGCACCTCCTACAATGAGCAGTTCTTC. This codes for CASSPRTSGTSYNEQFF. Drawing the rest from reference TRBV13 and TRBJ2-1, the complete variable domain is AAGVIQSPRHLIKEKRETATLKCYPIPRHDTVYWYQQGPGQDPQFLISFYEKMQSDKGSIPDRFSAQQFSDYHSELNMSSLELGDSALYFCASSPRTSGTSYNEQFFGPGTRLTVL.

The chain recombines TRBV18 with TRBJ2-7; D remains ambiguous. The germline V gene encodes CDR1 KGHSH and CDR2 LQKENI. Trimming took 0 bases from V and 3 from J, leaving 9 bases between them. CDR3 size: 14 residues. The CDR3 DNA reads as TGTGCCAGCTCACCACCCGTGAGGAACTACGAGCAGTACTTC. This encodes CASSPPVRNYEQYF.

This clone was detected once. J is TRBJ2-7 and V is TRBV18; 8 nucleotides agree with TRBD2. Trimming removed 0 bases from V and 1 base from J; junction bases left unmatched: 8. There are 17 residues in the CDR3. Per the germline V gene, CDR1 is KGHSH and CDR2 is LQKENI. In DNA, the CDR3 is TGTGCCAGCTCACCACCACCCGGGATAGCGGGATCCTACGAGCAGTACTTC. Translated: CASSPPPGIAGSYEQYF.

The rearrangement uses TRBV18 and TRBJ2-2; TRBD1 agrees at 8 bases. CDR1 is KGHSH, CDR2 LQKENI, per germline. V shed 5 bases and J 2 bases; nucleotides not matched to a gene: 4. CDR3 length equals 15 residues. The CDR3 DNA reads TGTGCCAGCTCAGCCGGGACAGGCAACACCGGGGAGCTGTTTTTT. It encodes CASSAGTGNTGELFF.

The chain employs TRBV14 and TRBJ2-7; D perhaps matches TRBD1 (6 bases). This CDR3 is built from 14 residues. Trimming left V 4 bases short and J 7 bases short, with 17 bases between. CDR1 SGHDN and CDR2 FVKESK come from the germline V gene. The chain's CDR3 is CASSREGVRMEQYF. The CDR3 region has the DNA TGTGCCAGCAGCCGCGAGGGGGTCCGGATGGAGCAGTACTTC.

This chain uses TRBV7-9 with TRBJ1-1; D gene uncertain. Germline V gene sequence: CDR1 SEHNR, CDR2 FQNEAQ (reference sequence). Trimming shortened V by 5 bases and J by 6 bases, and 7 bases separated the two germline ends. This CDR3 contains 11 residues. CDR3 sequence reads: CASSRGAEAFF. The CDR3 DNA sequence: TGTGCCAGCAGCCGGGGAGCTGAAGCTTTCTTT.

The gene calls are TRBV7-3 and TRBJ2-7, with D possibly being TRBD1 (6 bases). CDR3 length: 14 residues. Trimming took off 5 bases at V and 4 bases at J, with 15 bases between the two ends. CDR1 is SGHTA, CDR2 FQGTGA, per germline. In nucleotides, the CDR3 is TGTGCCAGCAGCCCAGCACAGGGTAGATACGAGCAGTACTTC. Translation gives CASSPAQGRYEQYF. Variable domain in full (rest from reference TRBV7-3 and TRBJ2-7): GAGVSQTPSNKVTEKGKYVELRCDPISGHTALYWYRQSLGQGPEFLIYFQGTGAADDSGLPNDRFFAVRPEGSVSTLKIQRTERGDSAVYLCASSPAQGRYEQYFGPGTRLTVT.

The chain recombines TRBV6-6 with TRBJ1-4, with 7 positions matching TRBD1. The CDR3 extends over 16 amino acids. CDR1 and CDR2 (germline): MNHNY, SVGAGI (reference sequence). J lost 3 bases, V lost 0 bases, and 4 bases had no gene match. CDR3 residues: CASSYSTGQSNEKLFF. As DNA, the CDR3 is TGTGCCAGCAGTTACTCCACGGGACAGTCTAATGAAAAACTGTTTTTT.